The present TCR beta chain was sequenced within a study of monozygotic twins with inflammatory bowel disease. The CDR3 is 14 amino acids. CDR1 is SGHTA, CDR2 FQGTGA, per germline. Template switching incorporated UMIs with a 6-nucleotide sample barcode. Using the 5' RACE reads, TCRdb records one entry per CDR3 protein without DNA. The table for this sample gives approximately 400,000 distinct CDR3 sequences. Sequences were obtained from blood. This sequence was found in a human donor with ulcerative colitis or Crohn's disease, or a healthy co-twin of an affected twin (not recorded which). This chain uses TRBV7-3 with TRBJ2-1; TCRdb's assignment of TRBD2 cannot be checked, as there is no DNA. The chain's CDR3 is CASIPSGGKMEQFF.